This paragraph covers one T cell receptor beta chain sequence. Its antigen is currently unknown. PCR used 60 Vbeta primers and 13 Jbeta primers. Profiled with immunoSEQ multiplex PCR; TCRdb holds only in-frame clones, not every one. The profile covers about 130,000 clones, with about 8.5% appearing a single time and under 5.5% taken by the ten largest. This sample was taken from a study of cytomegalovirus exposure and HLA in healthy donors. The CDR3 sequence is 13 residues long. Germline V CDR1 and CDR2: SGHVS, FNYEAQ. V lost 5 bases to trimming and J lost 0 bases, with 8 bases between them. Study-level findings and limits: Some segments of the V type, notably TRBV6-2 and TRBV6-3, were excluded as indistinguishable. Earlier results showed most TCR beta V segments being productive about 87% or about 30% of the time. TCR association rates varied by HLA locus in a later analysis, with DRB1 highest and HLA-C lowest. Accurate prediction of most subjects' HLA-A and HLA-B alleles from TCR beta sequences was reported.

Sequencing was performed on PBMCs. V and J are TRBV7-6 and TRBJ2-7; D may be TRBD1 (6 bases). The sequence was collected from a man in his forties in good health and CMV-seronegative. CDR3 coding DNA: TGTGCCAGCAGCCCGACAGGCTCCTACGAGCAGTACTTC. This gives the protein CASSPTGSYEQYF. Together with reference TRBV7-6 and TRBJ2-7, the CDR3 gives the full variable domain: GAGVSQSPRYKVTKRGQDVALRCDPISGHVSLYWYRQALGQGPEFLTYFNYEAQQDKSGLPNDRFSAERPEGSISTLTIQRTEQRDSAMYRCASSPTGSYEQYFGPGTRLTVT.